The sample holds a few counts of the clone carrying this TCR beta chain. Molecular barcoding with unique molecular identifiers was used for the TCRbeta library. TCRdb fed the PCR reads into MiXCR, producing one record per CDR3 protein. The table has about 610,000 distinct CDR3 sequences, about 10% seen once. CDR1 is GTSNPN and CDR2 is SVGIG in the germline V gene (reference sequence). The CDR3 is 11 amino acids. V lost 4 bases and J lost 11, with 12 bases in between. This specimen comes from a study of T-cell reconstitution after alpha-beta-depleted transplantation in children. Sequenced here: PBMCs from the stem cell graft donor, sampled from the stem cell graft. This chain connects TRBV30 to TRBJ2-1, with D hard to call. This TCR was recovered from a human donor who donated a stem cell graft to a child with acute myeloid leukemia. CDR3 in amino acids: CAWTGETKQFF. In DNA form, the CDR3 reads TGTGCCTGGACGGGCGAGACCAAGCAGTTCTTC.